Shown below are 27 T cell receptor beta chains from a single sample sequenced in a study of blood T cell repertoires in COVID-19. Sequencing used immunoSEQ multiplex PCR; TCRdb keeps in-frame clones, though not all of them. The table shows about 190,000 clones, with about 90% occurring only once. Sequences were obtained from peripheral blood. The receptors shown here come from a man aged 45 to 65 with acute or convalescent COVID-19.

This sequence joins TRBV20-1 and TRBJ2-7; 7 positions match TRBD2. The germline CDR1 and CDR2 sequences are DFQATT and SNEGSKA (reference sequence). This CDR3 region has 11 residues. V was clipped by 6 bases and J by 6 bases; unmatched bases: 5. The CDR3 bases are TGCAGTGCCTGGGGGGGTCCCGAGCAGTACTTC. It yields the protein CSAWGGPEQYF.

The chain carries TRBV4-1 and TRBJ2-7; TRBD1 is a possible D gene (6 bases). V was cut by 5 bases and J by 1 base, with 15 bases left in between. CDR3 size: 15 residues. Germline loops: CDR1 MGHRA, CDR2 YSYEKL. For the CDR3, the DNA is TGCGCCAGCAGCTACCGACAGGCCTCTTCCTACGAGCAGTACTTC. Encoded protein: CASSYRQASSYEQYF.

The J gene is TRBJ1-2, the V gene TRBV7-9; 7 bases are shared with TRBD1. The CDR3 totals 13 residues. Germline-derived CDR1 and CDR2 are SEHNR and FQNEAQ (reference sequence). J was trimmed by 3 bases and V by 5 bases; bases with no gene match: 3. The CDR3 sequence is CASSRQGDYGYTF. CDR3 in DNA: TGTGCCAGCAGCCGACAGGGCGACTATGGCTACACCTTC.

The rearrangement links TRBV5-1 to TRBJ2-7; the match to TRBD1 covers 9 bases. Germline lookup yields CDR1 SGHRS and CDR2 YFSETQ. CDR3 size: 16 residues. The V and J ends lost 4 bases and 1 base, in that order; junction bases with no gene match: 9. CDR3 DNA sequence: TGCGCCAGCAGCCCGGGACCGGGACAGGGTTCCTACGAGCAGTACGTC. Residues: CASSPGPGQGSYEQYV.

A single count supports this clone. The chain has TRBV5-6 and TRBJ2-7, with TRBD2 matching 8 bases. This CDR3 is built from 14 residues. Germline values: CDR1 SGHDT, CDR2 YYEEEE. The J segment lost 5 bases and the V segment lost 4 bases, leaving 8 bases of the junction unmatched. The CDR3 spells CASSRRGGRHEQYF. CDR3 bases: TGTGCCAGCAGCCGTCGGGGGGGGAGGCACGAGCAGTACTTC.

The chain joins TRBV4-1 to TRBJ2-1; D remains unclear. V lost 1 base and J 8 bases, leaving 12 bases between the germline ends. Looked up from germline, CDR1 is MGHRA and CDR2 is YSYEKL. This CDR3 comprises 14 residues. In nucleotides, the CDR3 is TGCGCCAGCAGCCAAGTAGGAAAAGAGGATGAGCAGTTCTTC. This gives the protein CASSQVGKEDEQFF.

V usage is TRBV19 and J usage is TRBJ2-7; TRBD1 aligns across 9 bases. The germline CDR1 and CDR2 sequences are LNHDA and SQIVND (reference sequence). The V gene end was trimmed by 8 bases and the J gene end by 6 bases; junction bases not matched to a gene: 8. CDR3 length: 13 residues. CDR3 sequence: CASGGQQGAEQYF. The CDR3 DNA is TGTGCCAGTGGAGGACAACAGGGGGCCGAGCAGTACTTC. Using reference TRBV19 and TRBJ2-7 for the parts outside the CDR3, the full variable domain is DGGITQSPKYLFRKEGQNVTLSCEQNLNHDAMYWYRQDPGQGLRLIYYSQIVNDFQKGDIAEGYSVSREKKESFPLTVTSAQKNPTAFYLCASGGQQGAEQYFGPGTRLTVT.

V and J are TRBV4-2 and TRBJ2-2; possibly TRBD1 for D (6 bases). Germline V lookup: CDR1 LGHNA, CDR2 YNFKEQ. The germline V and J ends were trimmed by 3 bases and 4 bases, with 9 bases remaining between them. There are 14 residues in the CDR3. CDR3 sequence (DNA): TGTGCCAGCAGCCAGGGGGCGAGCACCGGGGAGCTGTTTTTT. Translation gives CASSQGASTGELFF.

V is TRBV7-9 and J is TRBJ2-2; 7 bases agree with TRBD2. CDR1 is SEHNR, CDR2 FQNEAQ, per germline (reference sequence). Losses at the gene ends were 1 base for V and 5 bases for J; bases not matched to a gene: 7. The CDR3 spans 16 residues. The CDR3 is CASSLGAGDFTGELFF. In DNA, the CDR3 is TGTGCCAGCAGCTTAGGTGCGGGAGACTTTACCGGGGAGCTGTTTTTT.

The CDR3 sequence: CASSFPPGQGIYNEQFF. The CDR3 region has the DNA TGTGCCAGCAGCTTCCCCCCCGGACAGGGGATCTACAATGAGCAGTTCTTC. The chain couples TRBV7-9 to TRBJ2-1; 9 bases fit TRBD1. The CDR3 covers 17 residues. Germline lookup yields CDR1 SEHNR and CDR2 FQNEAQ (reference sequence). V trimming: 3 bases; J trimming: 3 bases; junction bases outside the gene matches: 9.

J is TRBJ1-1 and V is TRBV5-4; perhaps TRBD1 as D (5 bases). The CDR3 has 14 residues. Germline CDR1 SGHNT, CDR2 YYREEE (reference sequence). V lost 6 bases, J lost 5 bases, and 17 bases lay in between. The CDR3 loop is CASNYVGVRTEAFF. As DNA, the CDR3 is TGTGCCAGCAACTATGTAGGGGTTCGGACTGAAGCTTTCTTT.

J is TRBJ2-5 and V is TRBV27; 8 nucleotides align to TRBD2. The CDR3 is 15 residues long. Trimming cost V 2 bases and J 5 bases; bases outside gene matches: 7. Germline CDR1 reads MNHEY; CDR2 reads SMNVEV (reference sequence). CDR3: CASSLRRGGRETQYF. CDR3 DNA sequence: TGTGCCAGCAGTTTAAGACGGGGGGGCCGGGAGACCCAGTACTTC.

The chain has TRBV6-7 and TRBJ1-5; D ambiguous. TRBV6-7 is placed among ORFs of uncertain function. CDR3 length: 14 amino acids. The germline V and J ends were trimmed by 6 bases and 2 bases, with 11 bases remaining between them. In DNA, the CDR3 is TGTGCCAGCAGGAGAACAGTTGGCAATCAGCCCCAGCATTTT. This gives the protein CASRRTVGNQPQHF.

V and J are TRBV7-7 and TRBJ2-2; D might be TRBD1 (5 bases). V was trimmed by 1 base and J by 0 bases, leaving 6 bases between them. Germline-derived CDR1 and CDR2 are SSHAT and FNYEAQ (reference sequence). The CDR3 has 15 amino acids. The CDR3 bases are TGTGCCAGCAGCTTAGAGGGGACGAACACCGGGGAGCTGTTTTTT. It codes for CASSLEGTNTGELFF.

V usage is TRBV9 and J usage is TRBJ2-3, with 10 bases that match TRBD2. V shed 0 bases, J shed 0 bases, and the junction held 10 bases outside the gene matches. Germline-derived CDR1 and CDR2 are SGDLS and YYNGEE. The CDR3 sequence is 19 residues long. This chain's CDR3 is CASSVGVAGGSISTDTQYF. The CDR3 coding sequence is TGTGCCAGCAGCGTAGGCGTAGCGGGGGGTTCAATTAGCACAGATACGCAGTATTTT.

This clone came up once. The chain employs TRBV21-1 and TRBJ2-2; the table assigns TRBD2, which was not confirmed against the DNA. TRBV21-1 is shown as a pseudogene. The CDR3 is made up of 17 amino acids. CDR3 sequence (DNA): TGTGCCAGCAGCAATCTTCCCGACGGGTCGGGCACCGGGGAGCTGTTTTTT. It yields the protein CASSNLPDGSGTGELFF.

V gene TRBV15 combines with J gene TRBJ1-5; perhaps TRBD1 as D (5 bases). V dropped 2 bases and J dropped 3 bases, with 8 bases sitting between them. This CDR3 region has 14 residues. CDR1 and CDR2 from the germline V gene are LNHNV and YYDKDF (reference sequence). CDR3: CATSRQGSNQPQHF. The CDR3, as DNA: TGTGCCACCAGCAGACAGGGTTCCAATCAGCCCCAGCATTTT.

The table lists this clone with a count of one. V usage is TRBV2 and J usage is TRBJ2-1; D possibly corresponds to TRBD1 (5 bases). This CDR3 is built from 16 residues. Germline assignment: CDR1 SNHLY and CDR2 FYNNEI. Trimming took 0 bases from V and 7 from J, leaving 16 bases between them. The CDR3 coding sequence is TGTGCCAGCAGTGAAGCAGTGGCAGGGTTATGGAATGAGCAGTTCTTC. Its translation: CASSEAVAGLWNEQFF.

V and J are TRBV19 and TRBJ2-5, with 12 bases identical to TRBD2. The germline V gene has CDR1 LNHDA and CDR2 SQIVND (reference sequence). This CDR3 comprises 14 residues. V trimming: 6 bases; J trimming: 7 bases; junction bases outside the gene matches: 6. CDR3 loop: CASRELAGGPTQYF. CDR3 nucleotide sequence: TGTGCCAGTAGAGAACTAGCGGGGGGTCCGACCCAGTACTTC.

This CDR3 is CASSLEKAGVGEQYF. The CDR3 region has the DNA TGTGCCAGCAGCTTAGAGAAAGCGGGAGTGGGCGAGCAGTACTTC. The chain recombines TRBV11-2 with TRBJ2-7; 8 bases fit TRBD2. This CDR3 contains 15 residues. Trimming took 0 bases from V and 6 from J; bases not matched to a gene: 7. The germline gives CDR1 SGHAT, CDR2 FQNNGV.

This chain connects TRBV6-5 to TRBJ2-5; D is possibly TRBD2 (6 bases). The V and J ends lost 7 bases and 3 bases respectively, with 18 bases between them. CDR1 is MNHEY and CDR2 is SVGAGI in the germline V gene. This CDR3 has 15 amino acids. CDR3 residues: CASNRPGLAKETQYF. In DNA, the CDR3 is TGTGCCAGCAATCGACCGGGACTGGCGAAAGAGACCCAGTACTTC.

The rearrangement joins TRBV15 to TRBJ2-3; 7 bases map to TRBD2. The CDR3 sequence is 15 residues long. Germline V gene lookup returns CDR1 LNHNV and CDR2 YYDKDF (reference sequence). V gave up 1 base and J gave up 6 bases; unmatched junction bases: 7. The CDR3 sequence: CATSRAQGLSDTQYF. The CDR3 DNA follows: TGTGCCACCAGCAGAGCGCAGGGACTAAGTGATACGCAGTATTTT.

V is TRBV6-5 and J is TRBJ2-7, with a weak D call TRBD2 (6 bases). This CDR3 has 13 residues. The germline gives CDR1 MNHEY, CDR2 SVGAGI. Trimming left V 6 bases short and J 4 bases short, with 13 bases between. CDR3 protein: CASSRLGGYEQYV. CDR3 coding DNA: TGTGCCAGCAGCCGTTTGGGGGGATACGAGCAGTACGTC.

The V call is TRBV28, the J call TRBJ1-1, with TRBD1 as a possible D gene (6 bases). The length of the CDR3 is 15 residues. Germline CDR1 MDHEN, CDR2 SYDVKM. Trimming removed 6 bases from V and 0 bases from J, with 14 bases in between. In nucleotides, the CDR3 is TGTGCCAGCAGACTAGCGGACAGAATGAACACTGAAGCTTTCTTT. It yields the protein CASRLADRMNTEAFF. Drawing the rest from reference TRBV28 and TRBJ1-1, the complete variable domain is DVKVTQSSRYLVKRTGEKVFLECVQDMDHENMFWYRQDPGLGLRLIYFSYDVKMKEKGDIPEGYSVSREKKERFSLILESASTNQTSMYLCASRLADRMNTEAFFGQGTRLTVV.

V gene TRBV19 combines with J gene TRBJ2-5, with 7 bases that match TRBD1. The germline V gene encodes CDR1 LNHDA and CDR2 SQIVND (reference sequence). Germline trimming cut 7 bases from V and 3 bases from J; bases unmatched to any gene: 11. This CDR3 is 15 amino acids long. The CDR3 DNA reads TGTGCCAGTAAGGCCCCCGGGACAGCCAAAGAGACCCAGTACTTC. Translating gives CASKAPGTAKETQYF.

Remarks on this clone: The sample contains more than one DNA sequence encoding this CDR3. The chain couples TRBV6-5 to TRBJ1-1, with D possibly matching TRBD1 (5 bases). The germline gives CDR1 MNHEY, CDR2 SVGAGI. The CDR3 runs to 13 residues. Trimming stripped 6 bases from V and 1 base from J, with 9 bases between. The CDR3 DNA reads TGTGCCAGCAGGATAACAGGGAACACTGAAGCTTTCTTT. Translating it yields CASRITGNTEAFF.

This clone was seen a few times. The chain recombines TRBV12-3 or TRBV12-4 with TRBJ1-1; D remains unclear. V dropped 6 bases and J dropped 4 bases, with 12 bases sitting between them. The CDR3 is made up of 13 amino acids. CDR3 sequence: CASRIDNPTEAFF. In nucleotides, the CDR3 is TGTGCCAGCAGGATAGACAATCCCACTGAAGCTTTCTTT.